The next 18 T cell receptor beta chains were all read from a single sample in a study of CD8 T cells in Susac syndrome. An amount of RNA that ranged from roughly 0.5 to 1 ug was reverse transcribed with random hexamers. TCRdb reprocessed the immunoSEQ multiplex PCR reads via MiXCR and lists one record per CDR3 protein. This sample has approximately 90,000 distinct CDR3 sequences, with roughly 91% found just once. Sequencing was carried out using CD8+ T cells from PBMCs. These receptors originate from a human donor in good health.

This chain uses TRBV7-6 with TRBJ1-2; a possible D gene is TRBD1 (5 bases). This CDR3 comprises 19 residues. V lost 4 bases, J lost 0 bases, and 24 bases lay in between. The germline CDR1 and CDR2 sequences are SGHVS and FNYEAQ. CDR3 sequence reads: CASSSNPDGGGIANYGYTF. CDR3 sequence (DNA): TGTGCCAGCAGCTCGAATCCTGACGGGGGAGGGATAGCTAACTATGGCTACACCTTC.

This chain links TRBV19 with TRBJ2-7, with D maybe TRBD1 (6 bases). V dropped 5 bases and J dropped 5 bases, with 13 bases sitting between them. The germline CDR1 and CDR2 sequences are LNHDA and SQIVND (reference sequence). This CDR3 comprises 13 residues. The CDR3 nucleotides read TGTGCCAGTAGTTCAGACAGGTTCCACGAGCAGTACTTC. Protein product: CASSSDRFHEQYF.

This clonotype was seen a handful of times. The chain is built from TRBV5-4 and TRBJ1-2, with a possible D match to TRBD1 (5 bases). CDR1 is SGHNT and CDR2 is YYREEE in the germline V gene (reference sequence). The V and J ends lost 0 bases and 2 bases respectively, with 5 bases between them. The CDR3 is 13 residues long. CDR3 sequence (DNA): TGTGCCAGCAGCTTGGGACAGAACTATGGCTACACCTTC. Its protein product is CASSLGQNYGYTF.

This chain uses TRBV6-5 with TRBJ1-6; 10 bases line up with TRBD1. This CDR3 region has 13 residues. Germline V gene data show CDR1 as MNHEY and CDR2 as SVGAGI. Trimming cost V 6 bases and J 8 bases; bases outside gene matches: 1. CDR3 DNA: TGTGCCAGCAGGGGACAGGGGCATTCACCCCTCCACTTT. It specifies CASRGQGHSPLHF.

The V gene is TRBV29-1, the J gene TRBJ2-1; D call uncertain. V shed 0 bases and J shed 0 bases, with 9 bases lying between them. The CDR3 spans 15 residues. Germline V gene data show CDR1 as SQVTM and CDR2 as ANQGSEA. The CDR3 reads CSVEDGRSSYNEQFF. For the CDR3, the DNA is TGCAGCGTTGAAGATGGCAGAAGCTCCTACAATGAGCAGTTCTTC.

J is TRBJ1-1 and V is TRBV7-6; D is unclear. The CDR3 totals 13 residues. The germline gives CDR1 SGHVS, CDR2 FNYEAQ. The germline V and J ends were trimmed by 0 bases and 7 bases, with 9 bases remaining between them. CDR3 sequence reads: CASSLATGGEAFF. The CDR3, as DNA: TGTGCCAGCAGCTTAGCGACGGGAGGTGAAGCTTTCTTT.

This rearrangement joins TRBV5-1 to TRBJ2-1; the match to TRBD2 covers 7 bases. Germline V gene sequence: CDR1 SGHRS, CDR2 YFSETQ. V was pared by 4 bases and J by 0 bases, with 10 bases of the junction left unmatched. The CDR3 consists of 17 residues. The CDR3: CASSPLGGGSSYNEQFF. DNA for the CDR3: TGCGCCAGCAGCCCCCTCGGCGGGGGTAGCTCCTACAATGAGCAGTTCTTC. The variable domain in full, with the rest retrieved from reference TRBV5-1 and TRBJ2-1, is KAGVTQTPRYLIKTRGQQVTLSCSPISGHRSVSWYQQTPGQGLQFLFEYFSETQRNKGNFPGRFSGRQFSNSRSEMNVSTLELGDSALYLCASSPLGGGSSYNEQFFGPGTRLTVL.

This clonotype was picked up one time. This chain joins TRBV29-1 and TRBJ2-2; the D is unclear. With 6 bases removed from V and 5 bases from J, the gap between germline ends came to 10 bases. Per germline, CDR1 SQVTM and CDR2 ANQGSEA. The CDR3 runs to 12 residues. Written as DNA, the CDR3 is TGCAGCGTCGTAGCTTGGACCGGGGAGCTGTTTTTT. Its protein is CSVVAWTGELFF.

The V call is TRBV6-2 or TRBV6-3, the J call TRBJ1-6; 8 bases line up with TRBD1. The junction had 6 bases not matched to a gene; V was cut back by 4 bases and J by 7 bases. This CDR3 is built from 15 residues. CDR1 and CDR2 (germline): MNHEY, SVGEGT. The CDR3 DNA reads as TGTGCCAGCAGTTGGATACAGGGGGAGAATTCACCCCTCCACTTT. Translated: CASSWIQGENSPLHF.

V usage is TRBV20-1 and J usage is TRBJ2-1; the match to TRBD2 covers 9 bases. Losses at the gene ends were 6 bases for V and 6 bases for J; bases not matched to a gene: 9. Germline CDR1 and CDR2: DFQATT and SNEGSKA (reference sequence). The CDR3 contains 14 residues. Written as DNA, the CDR3 is TGCAGTGCCCACGGACTAGCGATGGGCAATGAGCAGTTCTTC. It specifies CSAHGLAMGNEQFF.

V usage is TRBV24-1 and J usage is TRBJ1-2, with a tentative D call TRBD1 (6 bases). The ends were cut back, 2 bases at V and 4 bases at J, with 13 bases in the middle. Germline lookup yields CDR1 KGHDR and CDR2 SFDVKD. This CDR3 spans 15 amino acids. The CDR3 loop reads CATSDSIQGSYGYTF. The CDR3 DNA is TGTGCCACCAGTGATTCTATCCAGGGGAGCTATGGCTACACCTTC.

The J gene is TRBJ2-7, the V gene TRBV13; 7 bases match TRBD1. Trimming cost V 4 bases and J 4 bases; bases outside gene matches: 1. The germline CDR1 and CDR2 sequences are PRHDT and FYEKMQ (reference sequence). This CDR3 is built from 12 residues. The CDR3 reads CASSSQGYEQYF. The CDR3 nucleotides read TGTGCCAGCAGCTCACAGGGGTACGAGCAGTACTTC.

Written as DNA, the CDR3 is TGCGCCAGCAGCTTGGACCCGGGACAGGCGAACTATGGCTACACCTTC. This translates into CASSLDPGQANYGYTF. The rearrangement links TRBV5-1 to TRBJ1-2; 8 nucleotides line up with TRBD1. In germline, CDR1 is SGHRS, CDR2 YFSETQ. V dropped 0 bases and J dropped 2; count of bases not matched to a gene: 6. This CDR3 spans 16 amino acids.

The J gene is TRBJ2-7, the V gene TRBV3-1; 9 bases agree with TRBD2. After removal of 6 bases from V and 2 bases from J, the junction contained 8 bases not matched to a gene. Germline CDR1 LGHDT, CDR2 YNNKEL (reference sequence). This CDR3 comprises 15 residues. CDR3 sequence reads: CASSRPAGGTYEQYF. The CDR3, as DNA: TGTGCCAGCAGTCGACCAGCGGGGGGAACCTACGAGCAGTACTTC.

The CDR3 coding sequence is TGCAGCGTTGAAACAGGGGGTAATCAGCCCCAGCATTTT. Translated: CSVETGGNQPQHF. V and J are TRBV29-1 and TRBJ1-5; 8 nucleotides align to TRBD1. CDR1 and CDR2 from the germline V gene are SQVTM and ANQGSEA. The junction had 1 base not matched to a gene; V was cut back by 2 bases and J by 4 bases. The CDR3 covers 13 residues. The full variable domain, completed using reference TRBV29-1 and TRBJ1-5, is SAVISQKPSRDICQRGTSLTIQCQVDSQVTMMFWYRQQPGQSLTLIATANQGSEATYESGFVIDKFPISRPNLTFSTLTVSNMSPEDSSIYLCSVETGGNQPQHFGDGTRLSIL.

The chain carries TRBV6-2 or TRBV6-3 and TRBJ2-5; maybe TRBD2 (7 bases). The germline gives CDR1 MNHEY, CDR2 SVGEGT. The CDR3 sequence is 16 residues long. Trimming removed 2 bases from V and 4 bases from J, with 17 bases in between. DNA for the CDR3: TGTGCCAGCAGTTACCCGTCCGGGGGGCTTCTAGAGACCCAGTACTTC. This sequence encodes CASSYPSGGLLETQYF.

CDR3 sequence reads: CASSLSFGTANTEAFF. The CDR3 DNA reads TGTGCCAGCAGTTTATCGTTCGGGACAGCGAACACTGAAGCTTTCTTT. The rearrangement links TRBV27 to TRBJ1-1, with TRBD1 matching over 7 bases. There are 16 residues in the CDR3. The germline CDR1 and CDR2 sequences are MNHEY and SMNVEV (reference sequence). V dropped 0 bases and J dropped 1; count of bases not matched to a gene: 5.

CDR3 in DNA: TGTGCCAGCAGCACCGGACAGGGAATGGGCACTGAAGCTTTCTTT. Encoded protein: CASSTGQGMGTEAFF. The chain has TRBV5-4 and TRBJ1-1, with 8 bases lining up with TRBD1. In germline, CDR1 is SGHNT, CDR2 YYREEE (reference sequence). The CDR3 length is 15 residues. The junction had 9 bases not matched to a gene; V was cut back by 4 bases and J by 4 bases.